This TCR beta chain originates from a study of blood T cells in healthy people across ages. Study-level background: Capture by template switching was about one barcoded beta molecule per two T cells.

Each sample yielded at least 6.5 million isolated PBMCs. Total RNA, at least 6 micrograms per sample, was extracted from PBMCs. Between the trimmed V and J ends, which lost 6 bases and 6 bases, there was a span of 12 bases. The CDR3 is 14 residues long. The study's findings and limits: There was no known CMV status for donors, so expanded clonotype changes were possibly confounded.

With regard to this clonotype: The antigen remains unidentified.

Together with a sample-barcoded 5' primer, a J-beta primer mix was included in a second PCR lasting about 6 to 12 cycles. MiXCR, run by TCRdb on the 5' RACE reads, gives a single entry per CDR3 protein. This table holds some 920,000 distinct CDR3 sequences, 51% found once. Sequenced sample: blood. The TCR was taken from a woman in her fifties or sixties in good health. This chain uses TRBV12-3 or TRBV12-4 with TRBJ1-6; possible D gene TRBD1, 6 bases. CDR3 coding DNA: TGTGCCAGCAGCCAGGGGTTACTTAATTCACCCCTCCACTTT. This gives the protein CASSQGLLNSPLHF.